A selection of T cell receptor beta chains follows, all from one sample in a study of blood T cell repertoires in COVID-19. The data were produced by immunoSEQ multiplex PCR, yet TCRdb's version contains in-frame clones alone and is incomplete. This sample has around 240,000 clones; around 83% occur once, and the top ten carry 6% to 9.5%. What was sequenced was peripheral blood. Source of these receptors: a woman aged 45-59 years with acute or convalescent COVID-19. CDR3s include the opening cysteine and the closing phenylalanine or tryptophan. Fields, in order: clone size, V gene, J gene, D gene, CDR3 protein, CDR3 DNA. The D gene is left open where the match is weak. Clone size is not always given. Where it is, it says once, few, many or a class for expanded clones.

NA	TRBV19	TRBJ1-1	NA	CASSTRGGWTEAFF	TGTGCCAGTAGTACAAGAGGGGGATGGACTGAAGCTTTCTTT
NA	TRBV9	TRBJ1-4	TRBD1	CASSPGAGGIEKLFF	TGTGCCAGCAGCCCGGGGGCAGGGGGTATTGAAAAACTGTTTTTT
NA	TRBV19	TRBJ1-5	NA	CASTEHDRRPQHF	TGTGCCAGTACCGAACATGACAGGCGGCCCCAGCATTTT
NA	TRBV12-3/TRBV12-4	TRBJ1-6	TRBD1	CASSSDRVSPLHF	TGTGCCAGCAGTTCGGACAGGGTTTCACCCCTCCACTTT
few	TRBV10-3	TRBJ2-7	TRBD1	CANKGTDHSEQYF	TGTGCCAACAAAGGGACAGATCATTCCGAGCAGTACTTC
NA	TRBV2	TRBJ2-1	TRBD1	CASRDRGPYNEQFF	TGTGCCAGCAGGGACAGGGGCCCCTACAATGAGCAGTTCTTC
NA	TRBV19	TRBJ1-1	TRBD1	CASYRGGNTEAFF	TGTGCCAGTTACAGGGGGGGGAACACTGAAGCTTTCTTT
NA	TRBV19	TRBJ2-1	TRBD2	CASSPLAGRSYNEQFF	TGTGCCAGTAGTCCGCTAGCGGGAAGGTCCTACAATGAGCAGTTCTTC
NA	TRBV10-3	TRBJ1-4	NA	CAISESNSWAPRLFF	TGTGCCATCAGTGAGTCGAATAGTTGGGCTCCACGACTGTTTTTT
NA	TRBV7-9	TRBJ2-2	NA	CASSAGPKNTGELFF	TGTGCCAGCAGCGCGGGACCGAAGAACACCGGGGAGCTGTTTTTT
NA	TRBV6-5	TRBJ2-1	TRBD2	CASRIIAGGRNEQFF	TGTGCCAGCAGGATCATAGCGGGGGGTCGGAATGAGCAGTTCTTC
NA	TRBV27	TRBJ2-1	TRBD2	CASRVAGDNEQFF	TGTGCCAGCAGGGTAGCGGGGGACAATGAGCAGTTCTTC
few	TRBV30	TRBJ1-3	NA	CAWSGGPRNTIYF	TGTGCCTGGAGTGGGGGGCCTCGAAACACCATATATTTT
NA	TRBV7-9	TRBJ1-5	NA	CASNQGLNQPQHF	TGTGCCAGCAACCAGGGCCTCAATCAGCCCCAGCATTTT
once	TRBV7-3	TRBJ2-7	TRBD1	CASSPRDRGLYEQYF	TGTGCCAGCAGCCCCCGGGACAGGGGGCTCTACGAGCAGTACTTC
NA	TRBV5-6	TRBJ2-7	NA	CASSLGHYEQYF	TGTGCCAGCAGCTTGGGGCACTACGAGCAGTATTTC
NA	TRBV10-3	TRBJ1-2	TRBD1	CAISETGQGVYGYTF	TGTGCCATCAGTGAGACGGGACAGGGGGTTTATGGCTACACCTTC
NA	TRBV28	TRBJ1-6	NA	CASSKIPGTEHPPLHF	TGTGCCAGCAGTAAAATCCCGGGAACAGAACATCCACCCCTCCACTTT
NA	TRBV27	TRBJ1-3	TRBD1	CASRPTGSGNTIYF	TGTGCCAGCAGACCGACAGGGTCGGGAAACACCATATATTTT
NA	TRBV6-1	TRBJ1-4	TRBD1	CASSVWTGATNEKLFF	TGTGCCAGCAGTGTGTGGACAGGGGCAACTAATGAAAAACTGTTTTTT
NA	TRBV27	TRBJ1-2	NA	CASSLSGGGSESGYTF	TGTGCCAGCAGTTTATCGGGTGGGGGGTCCGAAAGTGGCTACACCTTC
NA	TRBV10-1	TRBJ1-1	TRBD1	CASSRTGGETEAFF	TGCGCCAGCAGTAGAACAGGGGGCGAGACTGAAGCTTTCTTT
NA	TRBV5-1	TRBJ1-1	NA	CASSLHNQGIEAFF	TGCGCCAGCAGCTTGCACAACCAGGGCATTGAAGCTTTCTTT
NA	TRBV4-3	TRBJ1-6	NA	CASSQDLFGGYNSPLHF	TGCGCCAGCAGCCAAGATCTTTTCGGGGGTTATAATTCACCCCTCCACTTT
NA	TRBV19	TRBJ1-1	NA	CASSIIGGWGTEAFF	TGTGCCAGTAGTATAATTGGGGGCTGGGGCACTGAAGCTTTCTTT
NA	TRBV19	TRBJ2-7	NA	CASSINQGSSSYEQYF	TGTGCCAGTAGTATCAATCAGGGGTCGAGCTCCTACGAGCAGTACTTC
NA	TRBV5-4	TRBJ2-1	NA	CASSLGGGLSYNEQFF	TGTGCCAGCAGCTTGGGCGGGGGCCTCTCCTACAATGAGCAGTTCTTC